This TCR beta chain was observed in a study of vaccination effects on CD4 cells after COVID-19. TCRdb keeps only in-frame clones here, not all; method: immunoSEQ multiplex PCR. Here the sample spans tens of thousands of clones, approximately 73% being singletons. Between days 9 and 10 of culture, CD4+ T cells were separated out. As regards this clone: Its target is unknown.

This TCR was recovered from a human donor who received a COVID-19 vaccine. The source was CD4+ T cells from PBMCs cultured without peptide, collected before COVID-19 vaccination.

The CDR3 nucleotides are TGTGCCAGCAGCTTAGTGGTCGGACAGGGAAACACCATATATTTT. Translation: CASSLVVGQGNTIYF. This sequence joins TRBV11-2 and TRBJ1-3, with D tentatively TRBD1 (6 bases). Deletions cut 1 base from V and 4 bases from J, with 11 bases between. The germline CDR1 and CDR2 sequences are SGHAT and FQNNGV. This CDR3 has 15 residues.